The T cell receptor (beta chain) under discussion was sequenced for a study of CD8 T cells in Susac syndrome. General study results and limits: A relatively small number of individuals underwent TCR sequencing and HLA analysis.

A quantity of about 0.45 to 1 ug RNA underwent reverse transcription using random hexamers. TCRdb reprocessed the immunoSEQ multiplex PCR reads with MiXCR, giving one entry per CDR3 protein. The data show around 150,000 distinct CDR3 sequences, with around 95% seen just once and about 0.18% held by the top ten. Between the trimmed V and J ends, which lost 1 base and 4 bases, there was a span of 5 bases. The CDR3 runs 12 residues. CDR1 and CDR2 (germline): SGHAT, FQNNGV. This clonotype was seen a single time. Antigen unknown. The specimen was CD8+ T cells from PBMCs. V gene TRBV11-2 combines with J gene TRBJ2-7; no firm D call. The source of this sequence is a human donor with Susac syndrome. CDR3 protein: CASSLGWYEQYF. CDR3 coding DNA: TGTGCCAGCAGCTTAGGATGGTACGAGCAGTACTTC.